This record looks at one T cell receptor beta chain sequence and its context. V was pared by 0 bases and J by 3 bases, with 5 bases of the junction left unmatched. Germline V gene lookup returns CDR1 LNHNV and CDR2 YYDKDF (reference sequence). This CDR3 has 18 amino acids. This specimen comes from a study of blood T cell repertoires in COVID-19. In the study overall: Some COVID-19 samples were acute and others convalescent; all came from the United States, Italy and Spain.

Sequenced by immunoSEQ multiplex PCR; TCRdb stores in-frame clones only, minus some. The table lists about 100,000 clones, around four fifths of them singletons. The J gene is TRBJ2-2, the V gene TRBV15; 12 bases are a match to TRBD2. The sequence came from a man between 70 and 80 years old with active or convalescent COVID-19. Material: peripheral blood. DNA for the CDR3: TGTGCCACCAGCAGAGATAGTGGACTAGCGGGATACACCGGGGAGCTGTTTTTT. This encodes CATSRDSGLAGYTGELFF.